The clone carrying this TCR beta chain was seen once. Germline CDR1 reads MDHEN; CDR2 reads SYDVKM. This CDR3 region has 11 residues. V dropped 8 bases and J dropped 8 bases, with 10 bases sitting between them. The assay was immunoSEQ multiplex PCR, and TCRdb's table has in-frame clones only and misses some. The repertoire has 340,000 or so clones, approximately 82% of them found once; the top ten carry 2.5% to 3%. This entry comes from a study of blood T cell repertoires in COVID-19. On the study more broadly: Samples taken during acute and convalescent COVID-19 were collected in the United States, Italy and Spain. In each case, the material was cDNA or gDNA derived from T cells, B-cell-depleted T cells, or PBMCs.

V gene TRBV28 combines with J gene TRBJ2-1; D is uncertain. This sequence was found in a man aged 25-45 years with active or convalescent COVID-19. The sequenced sample was peripheral blood. The CDR3 is CASWLRDEQFF. The CDR3 bases are TGTGCCAGCTGGCTCCGGGATGAGCAGTTCTTC.